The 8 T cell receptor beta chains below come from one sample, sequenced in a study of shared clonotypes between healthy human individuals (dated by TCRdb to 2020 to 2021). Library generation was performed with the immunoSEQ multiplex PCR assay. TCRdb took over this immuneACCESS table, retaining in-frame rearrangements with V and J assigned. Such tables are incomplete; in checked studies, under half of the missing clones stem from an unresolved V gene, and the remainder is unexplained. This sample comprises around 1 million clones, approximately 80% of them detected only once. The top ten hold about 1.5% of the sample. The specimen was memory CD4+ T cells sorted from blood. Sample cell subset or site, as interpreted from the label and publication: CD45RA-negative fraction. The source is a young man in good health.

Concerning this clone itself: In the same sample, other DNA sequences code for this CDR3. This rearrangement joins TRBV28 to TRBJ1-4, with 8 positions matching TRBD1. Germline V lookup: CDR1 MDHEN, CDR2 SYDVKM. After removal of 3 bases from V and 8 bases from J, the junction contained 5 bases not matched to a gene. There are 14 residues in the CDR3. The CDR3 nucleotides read TGTGCCAGCAGTTTGCAGGGGGCAAGGGAAAAACTGTTTTTT. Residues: CASSLQGAREKLFF.

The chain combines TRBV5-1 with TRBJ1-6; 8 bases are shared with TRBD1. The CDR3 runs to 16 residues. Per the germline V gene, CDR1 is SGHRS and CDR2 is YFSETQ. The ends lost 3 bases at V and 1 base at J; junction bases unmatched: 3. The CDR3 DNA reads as TGCGCCAGCAGCTCAGGACAGGGATCCTATAATTCACCCCTCCACTTT. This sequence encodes CASSSGQGSYNSPLHF.

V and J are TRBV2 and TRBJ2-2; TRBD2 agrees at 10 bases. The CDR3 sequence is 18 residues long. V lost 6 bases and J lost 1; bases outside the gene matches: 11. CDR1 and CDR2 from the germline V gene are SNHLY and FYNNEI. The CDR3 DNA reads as TGTGCCAGCAGCGAGAGAGGTCTAGCGGGGGTGAACACCGGGGAGCTGTTTTTT. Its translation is CASSERGLAGVNTGELFF.

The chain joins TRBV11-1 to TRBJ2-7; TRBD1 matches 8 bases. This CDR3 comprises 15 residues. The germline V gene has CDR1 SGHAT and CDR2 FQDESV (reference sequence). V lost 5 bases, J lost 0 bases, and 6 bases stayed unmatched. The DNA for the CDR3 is TGTGCCAGCAGCAAAAACAGGGGGATCTCCTACGAGCAGTACTTC. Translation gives CASSKNRGISYEQYF.

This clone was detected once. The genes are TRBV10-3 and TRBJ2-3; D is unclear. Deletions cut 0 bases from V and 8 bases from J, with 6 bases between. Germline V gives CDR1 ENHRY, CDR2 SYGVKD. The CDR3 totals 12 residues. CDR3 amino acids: CAISESIGTQYF. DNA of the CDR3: TGTGCCATCAGTGAGTCGATAGGTACGCAGTATTTT.

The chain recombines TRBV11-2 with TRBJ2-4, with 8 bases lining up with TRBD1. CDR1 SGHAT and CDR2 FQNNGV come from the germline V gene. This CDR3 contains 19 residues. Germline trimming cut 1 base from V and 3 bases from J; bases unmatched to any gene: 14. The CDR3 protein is CASSLVRAGGSTGKNIQYF. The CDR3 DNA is TGTGCCAGCAGCTTAGTACGGGCAGGGGGCTCCACCGGCAAAAACATTCAGTACTTC.

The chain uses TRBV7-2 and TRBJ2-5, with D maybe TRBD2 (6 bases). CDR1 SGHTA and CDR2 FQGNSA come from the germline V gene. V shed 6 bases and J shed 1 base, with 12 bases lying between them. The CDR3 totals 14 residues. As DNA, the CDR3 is TGTGCCAGCAGGGGGAACGGGGGCCAAGAGACCCAGTACTTC. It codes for CASRGNGGQETQYF.

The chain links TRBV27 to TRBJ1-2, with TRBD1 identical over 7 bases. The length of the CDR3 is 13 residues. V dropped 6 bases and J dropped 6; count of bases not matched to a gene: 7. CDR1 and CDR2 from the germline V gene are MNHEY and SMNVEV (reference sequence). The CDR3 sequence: CASRMDRFNGYTF. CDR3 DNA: TGTGCCAGCAGGATGGACAGGTTCAATGGCTACACCTTC.